The entry below describes one T cell receptor (beta chain). Its antigen remains unidentified. This sample was included in a study of identifying expanded T cells in peripheral blood. Healthy donors had no documented immune events, such as infections, while sampled. Repertoires were generated with immunoSEQ multiplex PCR, while TCRdb's copy carries only in-frame clones and drops some. The repertoire holds around 100,000 clones, with around 89% as singletons. General observations from the study: About 1.2 clones differed between technical replicates, versus about 15 and 19 over time. Roughly two-week clone count variance significantly increased as total template count grew.

The CDR3 spans 14 residues. Looked up from germline, CDR1 is MNHNS and CDR2 is SASEGT. The chain has TRBV6-1 and TRBJ2-5, with 11 bases aligning to TRBD1. The tail of the sequence fits TRBJ2-7 better, so the J call may be wrong. Sequenced sample: blood. The TCR originated in a person aged 18 to 75 in good health. Here the CDR3 reads CASNGQGAWSEQYF. In DNA form, the CDR3 reads TGTGCCAGCAATGGACAGGGGGCTTGGAGCGAGCAGTACTTC.